Given below is one T cell receptor (beta chain) in context. As yet, its antigen is unknown. This entry belongs to a study of graft-versus-host responses after intestinal transplantation. Findings of the study overall: Individuals carrying graft-donor T cell macrochimerism showed high graft-versus-host to host-versus-graft clonal ratios in allografts. Recipient marrow harbored GvH clones, some of which surfaced first in ileum or blood.

J was trimmed by 4 bases and V by 2 bases; bases with no gene match: 6. The CDR3 extends over 15 amino acids. CDR1 and CDR2 (germline): SGHTA, FQGNSA. Data came from immunoSEQ multiplex PCR; TCRdb stores just in-frame clones and leaves some out. The table lists about 82,000 clones, 90% to 95% of them singletons, with nearly 0.1% in the top ten. The rearrangement joins TRBV7-2 to TRBJ2-7; 9 bases line up with TRBD2. The source is a human donor who received an intestinal transplant. Sequences were derived from unstimulated CD4+ T cells sorted from spleen or lymph node cells, sampled before intestinal transplant. The CDR3 DNA sequence: TGTGCCAGCAGCTTATTAGCGGGGGAAGGGTACGAGCAGTACTTC. It encodes CASSLLAGEGYEQYF.